One T cell receptor (beta chain) is described in this entry. The antigen is unknown. The sample originates from a study of T cells in Graves' hyperthyroidism and ophthalmopathy. Study overall: The initial diagnosis was the point when peripheral blood was collected, ahead of any treatment. Regarding the study as a whole: Blood shared most expanded thyroid clonotypes above 0.001. By a 13 V-J model, ophthalmopathy was set apart from stable hyperthyroidism.

Germline assignment: CDR1 MNHNY and CDR2 SVGAGI (reference sequence). CDR3 size: 15 residues. The germline V and J ends were trimmed by 0 bases and 6 bases, with 14 bases remaining between them. Participants, patients aged 18 to 65, had newly diagnosed hyperthyroidism with a duration under 2 months. Amplified regions were TCR beta CDR3 sequences from RNA transcripts. Primed by the HTBI set, a first-round RT-PCR was run on the TCR CDR3. TCRdb passed the multiplex PCR reads through MiXCR, listing each CDR3 protein once. The sample carries over 700,000 distinct CDR3 sequences, 30% to 40% recorded once. Sequencing was done on a sample of blood. The clonotype was recovered from a woman aged 35 to 49 with Graves' hyperthyroidism. The chain carries TRBV6-6 and TRBJ2-5; the D is unclear. The CDR3 nucleotides read TGTGCCAGCAGTTACTCGTTTCTGGTTGTCCAGACCCAGTACTTC. This codes for CASSYSFLVVQTQYF.